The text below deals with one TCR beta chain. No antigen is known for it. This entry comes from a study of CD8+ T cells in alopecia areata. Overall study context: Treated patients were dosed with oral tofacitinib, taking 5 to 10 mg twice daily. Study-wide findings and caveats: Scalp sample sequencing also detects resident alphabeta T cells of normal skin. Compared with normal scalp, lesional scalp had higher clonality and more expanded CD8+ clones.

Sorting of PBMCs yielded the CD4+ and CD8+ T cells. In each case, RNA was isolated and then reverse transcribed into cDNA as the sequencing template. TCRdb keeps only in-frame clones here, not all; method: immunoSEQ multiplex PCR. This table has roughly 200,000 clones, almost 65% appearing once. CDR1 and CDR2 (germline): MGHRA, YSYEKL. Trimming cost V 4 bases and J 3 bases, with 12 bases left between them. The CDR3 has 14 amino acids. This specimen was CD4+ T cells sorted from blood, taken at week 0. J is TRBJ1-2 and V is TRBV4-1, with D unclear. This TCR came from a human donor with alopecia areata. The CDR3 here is CASSLQIPDYGYTF. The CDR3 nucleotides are TGCGCCAGCAGCCTACAAATCCCAGACTATGGCTACACCTTC.